Sequencing of this T cell receptor (beta chain) was carried out in a study of beta chain features in type 1 diabetes. This clone occurred a few times. As yet, its antigen is unknown. TCRB transcripts that were expressed got sequenced, as all of the isolated RNA had been reverse transcribed. Libraries were prepared by immunoSEQ multiplex PCR; TCRdb keeps only in-frame clonotypes and omits some of them. Of 250,000 to 300,000 clones detected, under 8.5% appear once; the ten largest clones hold roughly 1%. CDR1 and CDR2 from the germline V gene are SGHTS and YDEGEE. The CDR3 extends over 12 amino acids. The V gene end was trimmed by 4 bases and the J gene end by 3 bases; junction bases not matched to a gene: 1. Study-wide results and limits: Researchers caution that PCR might favor shorter templates, equally among patients and controls. The similarity of naive, central memory and Treg TCRB repertoires appeared greater among patients than among healthy donors. Overrepresentation of cells with high TCR expression could result from cDNA sequencing. Reduced insertions and increased deletions marked VDJ junctions in type 1 diabetes patients.

The sequence came from a woman under 30 in good health. The genes are TRBV5-8 and TRBJ2-7; 7 positions match TRBD1. Sequenced sample: central memory CD4+ T cells from blood. CDR3 DNA sequence: TGTGCCAGCAGCCGGGACAGCTACGAGCAGTACTTC. It specifies CASSRDSYEQYF. The full variable domain, rest sourced from reference TRBV5-8 and TRBJ2-7, is EAGVTQSPTHLIKTRGQQATLRCSPISGHTSVYWYQQALGLGLQFLLWYDEGEERNRGNFPPRFSGRQFPNYSSELNVNALELEDSALYLCASSRDSYEQYFGPGTRLTVT.